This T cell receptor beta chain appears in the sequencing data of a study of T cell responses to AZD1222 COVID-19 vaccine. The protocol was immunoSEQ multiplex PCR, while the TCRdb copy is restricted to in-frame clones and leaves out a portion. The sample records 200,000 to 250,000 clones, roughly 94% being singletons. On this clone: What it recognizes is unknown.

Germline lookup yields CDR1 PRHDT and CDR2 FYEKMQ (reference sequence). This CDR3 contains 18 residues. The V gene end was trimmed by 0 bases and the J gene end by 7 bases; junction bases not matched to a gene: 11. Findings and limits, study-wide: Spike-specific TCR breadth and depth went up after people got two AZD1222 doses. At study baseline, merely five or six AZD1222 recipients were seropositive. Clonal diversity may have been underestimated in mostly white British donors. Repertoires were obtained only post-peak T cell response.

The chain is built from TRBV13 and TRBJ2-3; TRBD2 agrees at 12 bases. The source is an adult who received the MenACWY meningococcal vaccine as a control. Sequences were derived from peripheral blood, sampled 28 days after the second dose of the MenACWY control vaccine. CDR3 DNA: TGTGCCAGCAGCTTAGGCACGAGTGGACTAGCGGGGACCTATACGCAGTATTTT. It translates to CASSLGTSGLAGTYTQYF. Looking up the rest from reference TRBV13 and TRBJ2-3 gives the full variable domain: AAGVIQSPRHLIKEKRETATLKCYPIPRHDTVYWYQQGPGQDPQFLISFYEKMQSDKGSIPDRFSAQQFSDYHSELNMSSLELGDSALYFCASSLGTSGLAGTYTQYFGPGTRLTVL.